These 15 T cell receptor beta chains came from one sample sequenced in a study of PD-L1 blockade in urothelial cancer. Time point defined: peripheral blood 6 weeks after treatment start. Generated by immunoSEQ multiplex PCR, the TCRdb table keeps only in-frame clones and is missing some. The sample lists tens of thousands of clones, 86% occurring once. This sample comprised PBMCs, obtained around atezolizumab (anti-PD-L1) treatment. These receptors were collected from a man between 60 and 75 years old with urothelial cancer.

This clone has just one count. This chain uses TRBV2 with TRBJ1-2, with D unclear. Trimming took off 3 bases at V and 4 bases at J, with 15 bases between the two ends. Per the germline V gene, CDR1 is SNHLY and CDR2 is FYNNEI. This CDR3 spans 15 amino acids. Here the CDR3 DNA reads TGTGCCAGCAGTGATAAAGAGAAAGCGGGCTATGGCTACACCTTC. The encoded protein is CASSDKEKAGYGYTF.

This chain joins TRBV30 and TRBJ1-2; 10 bases are a match to TRBD1. The CDR3 sequence is 15 residues long. V trimming: 3 bases; J trimming: 7 bases; junction bases outside the gene matches: 11. Germline V gene lookup returns CDR1 GTSNPN and CDR2 SVGIG (reference sequence). CDR3 in amino acids: CAWRGGTGVPGGYTF. The CDR3 DNA reads TGTGCCTGGAGGGGCGGGACAGGGGTCCCCGGTGGCTACACCTTC.

This clone was counted only a few times. J is TRBJ1-3 and V is TRBV5-6, with D uncertain. The CDR3 is 14 residues long. Germline V gene sequence: CDR1 SGHDT, CDR2 YYEEEE. The germline V and J ends were trimmed by 0 bases and 2 bases, with 6 bases remaining between them. The CDR3 nucleotides read TGTGCCAGCAGCTTGGGACTACCTGGAAACACCATATATTTT. Protein: CASSLGLPGNTIYF.

The chain has TRBV5-6 and TRBJ2-2; 8 bases agree with TRBD2. After removal of 0 bases from V and 7 bases from J, the junction contained 8 bases not matched to a gene. This CDR3 has 16 residues. Germline V lookup: CDR1 SGHDT, CDR2 YYEEEE. The CDR3 coding sequence is TGTGCCAGCAGCTTGGTGTCGGGAGGGCCCCTCGGGGAGCTGTTTTTT. Its translation: CASSLVSGGPLGELFF.

V usage is TRBV9 and J usage is TRBJ1-2; D is unclear. There are 13 residues in the CDR3. CDR1 is SGDLS, CDR2 YYNGEE, per germline. V lost 4 bases to trimming and J lost 6 bases, with 13 bases between them. The CDR3 loop is CASSHADGDGYTF. The CDR3 DNA sequence: TGTGCCAGCAGCCACGCGGATGGTGATGGCTACACCTTC.

The chain recombines TRBV19 with TRBJ1-6, with 10 bases aligning to TRBD1. V gave up 5 bases and J gave up 9 bases; unmatched junction bases: 4. Germline loops: CDR1 LNHDA, CDR2 SQIVND (reference sequence). The CDR3 extends over 14 amino acids. Here the CDR3 DNA reads TGTGCCAGTAGTGGACAGGGGGACGGTTCACCCCTCCACTTT. It specifies CASSGQGDGSPLHF.

The chain is built from TRBV2 and TRBJ1-2; D may be TRBD1 (6 bases). The CDR3 is 13 amino acids. Trimming cost V 3 bases and J 2 bases, with 7 bases left between them. Germline loops: CDR1 SNHLY, CDR2 FYNNEI. The CDR3 spells CASSDDRNYGYTF. The CDR3 bases are TGTGCCAGCAGTGACGACAGGAACTATGGCTACACCTTC.

The chain carries TRBV5-1 and TRBJ1-1; tentative D call: TRBD1 (6 bases). The CDR3 runs to 16 residues. Germline-derived CDR1 and CDR2 are SGHRS and YFSETQ. Trimming cost V 0 bases and J 1 base, with 13 bases left between them. The CDR3 reads CASSLGAGQRNTEAFF. DNA of the CDR3: TGCGCCAGCAGCTTGGGAGCCGGACAGAGGAACACTGAAGCTTTCTTT.

This chain uses TRBV6-5 with TRBJ1-1, with TRBD1 matching 9 bases. The CDR3 extends over 16 amino acids. Unmatched junction bases numbered 8, after V lost 4 bases and J lost 2 bases. Germline CDR1 is MNHEY and CDR2 is SVGAGI. CDR3 sequence: CASSSDRGRINTEAFF. CDR3 coding DNA: TGTGCCAGCAGTTCGGACAGGGGAAGGATAAACACTGAAGCTTTCTTT.

The chain is built from TRBV6-5 and TRBJ1-1; D perhaps matches TRBD1 (5 bases). The CDR3 runs 14 residues. Germline-derived CDR1 and CDR2 are MNHEY and SVGAGI. The germline V and J ends were trimmed by 7 bases and 5 bases, with 17 bases remaining between them. This CDR3 is CASNKPGGGTEAFF. The CDR3 bases are TGTGCCAGCAATAAACCTGGGGGAGGGACTGAAGCTTTCTTT.

The J gene is TRBJ1-1, the V gene TRBV6-6, with a possible D match to TRBD1 (5 bases). Per germline, CDR1 MNHNY and CDR2 SVGAGI (reference sequence). The CDR3 has 14 amino acids. V was shortened by 1 base and J by 3 bases, with 9 bases between the two germline ends. The CDR3 spells CASSYLKTDTEAFF. In DNA form, the CDR3 reads TGTGCCAGCAGTTACTTAAAGACAGACACTGAAGCTTTCTTT.

J is TRBJ2-5 and V is TRBV30; D is possibly TRBD1 (6 bases). Germline loops: CDR1 GTSNPN, CDR2 SVGIG (reference sequence). V was clipped by 0 bases and J by 5 bases, with 10 bases between them. CDR3 length equals 13 residues. For the CDR3, the DNA is TGTGCCTGGAGTGTCTCAGACAGGGAGACCCAGTACTTC. Protein product: CAWSVSDRETQYF.

V gene TRBV18 combines with J gene TRBJ2-7; D is ambiguous. CDR1 and CDR2 (germline): KGHSH, LQKENI. The V gene lost 3 bases and the J gene lost 12 bases, with 18 bases spanning the gap. The CDR3 totals 13 residues. CDR3: CASSPFTIKDRYF. DNA of the CDR3: TGTGCCAGCTCACCGTTCACTATCAAGGATAGGTACTTC.

V is TRBV6-5 and J is TRBJ2-7; D may be TRBD1 (6 bases). The CDR3 runs to 15 residues. Trimming removed 3 bases at V and 2 bases at J, with 14 bases between. The germline gives CDR1 MNHEY, CDR2 SVGAGI. The CDR3 nucleotides are TGTGCCAGCAGTTATGTCACAGGGACGGCCTACGAGCAGTACTTC. As protein: CASSYVTGTAYEQYF.

This clone was seen more than once but under ten times. V usage is TRBV9 and J usage is TRBJ2-3; unclear D gene. This CDR3 spans 13 amino acids. V was pared by 4 bases and J by 0 bases, with 6 bases between. Germline V gives CDR1 SGDLS, CDR2 YYNGEE. CDR3 protein: CASSLSSTDTQYF. CDR3 sequence (DNA): TGTGCCAGCAGCTTGTCTAGCACAGATACGCAGTATTTT.